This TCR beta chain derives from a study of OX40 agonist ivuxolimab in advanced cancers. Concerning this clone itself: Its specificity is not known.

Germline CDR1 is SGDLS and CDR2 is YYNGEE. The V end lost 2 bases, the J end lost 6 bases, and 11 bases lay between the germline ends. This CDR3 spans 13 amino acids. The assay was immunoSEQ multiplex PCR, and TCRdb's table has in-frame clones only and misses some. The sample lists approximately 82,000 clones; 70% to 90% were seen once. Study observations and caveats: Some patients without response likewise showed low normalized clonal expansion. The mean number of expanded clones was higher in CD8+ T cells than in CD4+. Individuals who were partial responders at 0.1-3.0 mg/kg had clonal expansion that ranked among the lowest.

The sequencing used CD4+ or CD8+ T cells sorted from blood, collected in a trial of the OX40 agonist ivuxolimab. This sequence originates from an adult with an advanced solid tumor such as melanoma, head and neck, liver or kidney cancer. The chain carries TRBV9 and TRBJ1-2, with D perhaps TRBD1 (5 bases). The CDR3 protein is CASSVQLGDGYTF. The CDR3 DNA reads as TGTGCCAGCAGCGTCCAGTTAGGGGATGGCTACACCTTC.